This TCR beta chain was retrieved from a study of blood T cell repertoires in COVID-19. Data came from immunoSEQ multiplex PCR; TCRdb stores just in-frame clones and leaves some out. This table holds about 390,000 clones, around nine tenths found once. The ends lost 4 bases at V and 5 bases at J; junction bases unmatched: 6. This CDR3 region has 15 residues. Germline values: CDR1 MNHEY, CDR2 SMNVEV (reference sequence). The sample comprised PBMCs or T cells enriched from blood (not recorded which). The sequence came from a woman between 50 and 59 years old who had recovered from COVID-19. The J gene is TRBJ2-1, the V gene TRBV27, with 9 bases lining up with TRBD1. The CDR3 DNA reads as TGTGCCAGCAGTTCTGCCGGGACAGGGAACAATGAGCAGTTCTTC. This sequence encodes CASSSAGTGNNEQFF.